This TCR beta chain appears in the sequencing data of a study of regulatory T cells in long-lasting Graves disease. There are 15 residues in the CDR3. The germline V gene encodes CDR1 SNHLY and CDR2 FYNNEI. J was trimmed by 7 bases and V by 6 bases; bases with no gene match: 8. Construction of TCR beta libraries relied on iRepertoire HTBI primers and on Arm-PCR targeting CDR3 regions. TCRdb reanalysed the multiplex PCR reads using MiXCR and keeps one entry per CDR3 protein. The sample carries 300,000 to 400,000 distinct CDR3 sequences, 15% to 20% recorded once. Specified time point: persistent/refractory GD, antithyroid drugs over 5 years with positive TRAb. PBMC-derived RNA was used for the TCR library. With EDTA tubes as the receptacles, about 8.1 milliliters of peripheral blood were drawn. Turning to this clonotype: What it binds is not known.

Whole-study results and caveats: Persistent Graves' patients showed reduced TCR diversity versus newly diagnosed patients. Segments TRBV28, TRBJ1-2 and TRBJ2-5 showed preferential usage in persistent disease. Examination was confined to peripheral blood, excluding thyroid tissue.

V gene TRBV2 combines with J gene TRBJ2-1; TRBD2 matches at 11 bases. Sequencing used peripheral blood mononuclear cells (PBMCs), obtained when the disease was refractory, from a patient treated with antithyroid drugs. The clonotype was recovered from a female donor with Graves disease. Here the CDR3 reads CASRVLAGVGNEQFF. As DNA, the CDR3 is TGTGCCAGCAGGGTACTAGCGGGAGTAGGTAATGAGCAGTTCTTC.